The entry below describes one T cell receptor beta chain. This receptor's antigen is unknown. Base qualities are not at hand, and no much larger clone is one base apart. This entry belongs to a study of cytomegalovirus exposure and HLA in healthy donors (dated by TCRdb to the late 2010s). With regard to the full study: In an earlier analysis of approximately 500 of the donors, approximately 260 Gb of sequence data and 100 million or so unique TCR beta sequences from roughly 190 million T cells were reported. Approximately 300 gigabases of sequencing data and approximately 92 million unique TCR sequences made up an early release that covered around 640 HLA-typed donors. The genetic ancestry cluster associated with self-reported Caucasian donors included approximately 85% of the approximately 430 genotyped donors. The study was designed to test whether signatures of past pathogen exposure could be identified by cataloging public T cell receptors. The study profiled the T cell repertoires of under 850 subjects by immunosequencing and related them to cytomegalovirus serostatus. In addition to the first cohort of around 670 subjects, a separate validation cohort of 120 different subjects was used. To predict cytomegalovirus infection status, the study combined high-throughput TCR immunosequencing, statistical association of individual TCRs with disease status, and machine learning. A later analysis re-examined previously published TCR beta repertoires from around 670 donors and added high-resolution HLA genotyping to investigate patterns of TCR occurrence. Rather than drawing on any new phenotypic data, the later analysis identified candidate immune exposures from TCR beta sequences and the way those sequences occurred across donors. An earlier analysis of several hundred of the donors applied high-throughput TCR beta sequencing to assess whether each TCR beta V gene segment acted as functional or pseudogenic. Donor age, sex, ethnicity and CMV serostatus were collected together with the repertoire data. A later genetic analysis used genome-wide SNP genotypes for about 55% of the 666 donors, treating that subset as a discovery cohort. Every repertoire in the discovery cohort had been generated on one and the same sequencing platform. HLA typing covered class I and class II loci at four-digit resolution. Typing coverage differed by locus: A, B, C, DRB1 and DQB1 were typed in about 620-630 donors, DQA1 in 500 to 550, DPA1 in approximately 610, and DPB1 in roughly 450. Because of strong linkage in the cohort, 5 or 6 DR-DQ haplotypes were treated as single units for association and clustering. Across roughly 420 genotyped donors of the cohort, an average of approximately 200,000 unique TCR beta nucleotide sequences per donor were sequenced, and 15% to 20% of those sequences were non-productive.

The cohort was made up of around 720 healthy bone marrow donors. At the time of sampling, all cohort members were nominally healthy, though unrecorded immune exposures were likely present. The donor was CMV seropositive and was included in the group of approximately 310 seropositive cohort members. Each donor provided a peripheral blood sample, and peripheral blood mononuclear cells were used for TCR beta sequencing. The Qiagen DNeasy Blood Extraction Kit was used to extract genomic DNA from the blood cell samples. Study-wide findings and limitations: An earlier analysis of approximately 540 of the donors showed that most TCR beta V segments appeared in productive rearrangements either about 87% or about 30% of the time, which broadly matched IMGT annotations. In this cohort, only TCR beta chains were sequenced, and detectable features were limited by the absence of alpha or paired-chain data. A total of about 150 TCR beta chains were listed by the study as associated with cytomegalovirus. Most TCR sequences were observed very rarely across donors, whereas some public TCRs were present in many individuals. A cluster of highly shared sequence variants was judged likely to be a technical artifact of the sequencing pipeline. Specific HLA alleles were associated with more than 15,000 TCR beta sequences at a false discovery rate of 0.05 in a later analysis. When HLA alleles, especially DR and DQ, strongly co-occurred, attributing TCR associations to individual alleles was difficult. Because some donors lacked HLA typing at each locus, the association tests relied only on the typed subset. In a later analysis, several top co-occurrence clusters were reported to appear linked to parvovirus B19, influenza, CMV and Epstein-Barr virus. For the cohort, immune exposure information was limited to CMV serostatus. Presence/absence analyses assumed roughly uniform sequencing depth across donors, an assumption that may not hold. In a later genetic analysis, a missense DCLRE1C variant was associated with V-gene and J-gene trimming of TCR beta chains, and the association was replicated in an independent cohort. In a later analysis, most CMV-associated TCR beta chains were found to appear HLA-restricted, with HLA associations seemingly driven largely by CMV exposure. Compared with the roughly 710-donor mean, donors in an Asian-associated ancestry cluster had fewer N-insertions in productive TCRs, according to a later genetic analysis. Seventeen rarely observed V segments, including chromosome 9 orphons, were excluded from the earlier analysis of approximately 600 of the donors because counts were too low. Cytomegalovirus status was reported to be diagnosed by the classifier with high specificity and sensitivity in both the original and validation cohorts. In a later analysis, HLA-associated TCR beta chains were found to be more clonally expanded and to have lower generation probabilities than equally common non-associated chains. In vitro tests confirmed that a few of the cytomegalovirus-associated TCR beta chains recognize cytomegalovirus antigens. A later analysis found that TCR association rates varied across HLA loci, with DRB1 alleles showing the most associated TCRs and HLA-C alleles the fewest. A further reported finding was that TCR beta sequences accurately predicted the HLA-A and HLA-B alleles for most subjects in the first cohort. Correlated functional status among segregating V segments might reflect linkage disequilibrium, but an unknown experimental factor could not be ruled out. According to the authors, the approach could potentially be generalized to other disease states and immunological phenotypes.

The library was generated by the immunoSEQ multiplex PCR assay. The multiplex PCR relied on a mix of 60 forward primers for TCR Vbeta segments and 13 reverse primers for TCR Jbeta segments. A multiplex PCR assay on genomic DNA amplified the CDR3 region of rearranged TCR beta genes. The amplified TCR beta libraries were sequenced on the Illumina HiSeq System as 87-base-pair reads. The authors' analysis ran thus. A later analysis counted about 80 million unique TCR beta chains across the 666 repertoires, and 9.5 million to 11 million of these chains were shared by at least two donors. Raw reads were error-corrected and collapsed into unique sequences with a nearest-neighbor algorithm that merged closely related sequences to remove PCR and sequencing errors. V, D and J gene segments were assigned by aligning CDR3 sequences to IMGT reference sequences. For a sequence to be retained, at least a six-nucleotide match to both a V gene segment and a J gene segment was required. Rearrangements were classified as productive when the CDR3 lacked stop codons and remained in frame with V and J, and all other rearrangements were classified as non-productive. Following IMGT convention, CDR3 was defined as the stretch from the second conserved V-encoded cysteine to the conserved J-encoded phenylalanine. The earlier analysis of 500 to 750 of the donors excluded any sequence lacking an unambiguous match to a single V gene segment. An earlier analysis of fewer than 650 of the donors classified V segments as functional when productive rearrangements were above 56.7% and as segregating when the standard deviation between donors was above 5%. A statistical classification framework was developed to diagnose cytomegalovirus status using the catalog of TCR beta chain sequences. In a later analysis, V and J genes were assigned by comparing TCR nucleotide sequences against IMGT/GENE-DB human TR gene sequences. A later analysis assigned CDR3 sequences and most-parsimonious VDJ recombination scenarios with the TCRdist pipeline. In a later analysis, each TCR beta chain was defined by its CDR3 amino acid sequence together with its V-gene family, and reads without a unique V-gene family were excluded. As a way to deal with suspected cross-contamination and a sequencing artifact, a later analysis dropped over 550 nucleotide sequences that were highly shared and had low generation probability. For each public chain, a later analysis derived a clonal expansion index from normalized ranks of inferred template counts within each repertoire. A later analysis computed generation probabilities with a VDJ recombination model fitted to out-of-frame rearrangements, and checked the results against IGoR. Hypergeometric tests were used in a later analysis to score TCR-TCR, TCR-HLA and TCR-CMV co-occurrence, with a repertoire-size bias correction applied to the TCR pairs. False discovery rates were estimated in a later analysis by permuting HLA or CMV assignments 20 times. In a later analysis, co-occurring TCRs were grouped with DBSCAN, and TCRdist sequence similarity was added when clustering was performed within HLA-allele-positive subsets. Repertoires with fewer than 30,000 or more than 120,000 public chains were left out of co-occurrence clustering, as were about 5 repertoires with anomalous nucleotide sharing. Imported from immuneACCESS, the table was reduced by TCRdb to in-frame sequences with V and J called. These copies leave out some clones; in studies compared against another copy, an unresolved V gene accounts for under half, and the cause of the remainder is not known. For V, J and clone size, that table is used; D and trimming come from the DNA. This sample lists 250,000 to 350,000 clones; 86% were detected once. The top ten clones comprise less than 4.5% of the sample.

The sequence derives from a man aged 35 to 55 in good health and CMV-seropositive. The sequencing sample was made of PBMCs.

The CDR3 reads CASSESLAVQETQYF. The DNA sequence is as follows: TGTGCCAGCAGTGAGAGTCTAGCGGTCCAAGAGACCCAGTACTTC. Recombination connected TRBV2 to TRBJ2-5; 7 bases in the junction line up with TRBD2. Here V drops 3 bases and J drops 1 base, and the junction holds 5 bases not matched to any gene. Sequences SNHLY (CDR1) and FYNNEI (CDR2) are obtained from the germline V gene. From its cysteine to its phenylalanine, the CDR3 spans 15 amino acids. The CDR3 DNA has 45 bases and is translated from base 1.